This TCR beta chain was recovered during a study of OX40 agonist ivuxolimab in advanced cancers. This CDR3 spans 16 amino acids. J was trimmed by 1 base and V by 5 bases; bases with no gene match: 7. CDR1 and CDR2 from the germline V gene are PRHDT and FYEKMQ (reference sequence). Data came from immunoSEQ multiplex PCR; TCRdb stores just in-frame clones and leaves some out. The table includes roughly 61,000 clones, over 80% detected once. V usage is TRBV13 and J usage is TRBJ2-3, with TRBD1 matching over 9 bases. The sequences come from CD4+ or CD8+ T cells sorted from blood, collected in a trial of the OX40 agonist ivuxolimab. The receptor was isolated from an adult with an advanced solid tumor such as melanoma, head and neck, liver or kidney cancer. In nucleotides, the CDR3 is TGTGCCAGCAGCACCAGACAGGGGGATGGCACAGATACGCAGTATTTT. Protein: CASSTRQGDGTDTQYF.